A selection of T cell receptor beta chains follows, all from one sample in a study of monozygotic twins with cystic fibrosis. Clones were sequenced by immunoSEQ multiplex PCR, and TCRdb holds only the in-frame ones, with some missing. Among about 14,000 clones, roughly 93% were seen once, and the ten largest hold around 9.3%. The sample taken for sequencing was blood. Receptors originate from a girl aged 2-15 years with cystic fibrosis. CDR3s include the opening cysteine and the closing phenylalanine or tryptophan.

j_gene: TRBJ2-1
v_gene: TRBV30
CDR3aa: CAWSVGLKIANEQFF

j_gene: TRBJ2-1
v_gene: TRBV6-5
CDR3aa: CASSSVQVYNEQFF

j_gene: TRBJ1-1
v_gene: TRBV6-4
CDR3aa: CASSEQGTTEAFF

j_gene: TRBJ1-2
v_gene: TRBV10-2
CDR3aa: CASATGNYGYTF

j_gene: TRBJ2-7
v_gene: TRBV11-2
CDR3aa: CASSSTGAYEQYF

j_gene: TRBJ2-1
v_gene: TRBV4-2
CDR3aa: CASSAGGPGNEQFF

j_gene: TRBJ2-3
v_gene: TRBV15
CDR3aa: CATSLPTSGRPDTQYF

j_gene: TRBJ1-1
v_gene: TRBV7-6
CDR3aa: CASSLAQGAETEAFF

j_gene: TRBJ2-1
v_gene: TRBV4-1
CDR3aa: CASSQVSGGPLRNEQFF

j_gene: TRBJ1-2
v_gene: TRBV25-1
CDR3aa: CASSGDRYGYTF

j_gene: TRBJ2-3
v_gene: TRBV28
CDR3aa: CASSLGAGGPTDTQYF

j_gene: TRBJ2-1
v_gene: TRBV7-2
CDR3aa: CASSLFNEQFF

j_gene: TRBJ2-1
v_gene: TRBV18
CDR3aa: CASSPGLLNEQFF

j_gene: TRBJ2-1
v_gene: TRBV5-1
CDR3aa: CASSFPTSGSDEQFF

j_gene: TRBJ2-3
v_gene: TRBV7-2
CDR3aa: CASSLAPATQHTQYF

j_gene: TRBJ2-3
v_gene: TRBV25-1
CDR3aa: CASSSGSDTQYF

j_gene: TRBJ2-7
v_gene: TRBV5-1
CDR3aa: CASSSVGALSEQYF

j_gene: TRBJ1-2
v_gene: TRBV15
CDR3aa: CATSPSGGSYGYTF

j_gene: TRBJ2-3
v_gene: TRBV5-4
CDR3aa: CASSLGGSDTQYF

j_gene: TRBJ2-7
v_gene: TRBV4-3
CDR3aa: CASSQEITGTTANEQYF

j_gene: TRBJ2-5
v_gene: TRBV6-1
CDR3aa: CASSEDRGRRETQYF

j_gene: TRBJ2-3
v_gene: TRBV25-1
CDR3aa: CASRIAGLSTDTQYF

j_gene: TRBJ2-1
v_gene: TRBV4-2
CDR3aa: CASSQTGLPGEQFF

j_gene: TRBJ1-4
v_gene: TRBV9
CDR3aa: CASSEGATNEKLFF

j_gene: TRBJ2-5
v_gene: TRBV6-1
CDR3aa: CASKPGVETQYF

j_gene: TRBJ2-2
v_gene: TRBV28
CDR3aa: CASSFWGEATGELFF

j_gene: TRBJ2-7
v_gene: TRBV18
CDR3aa: CASRDSNYEQYF

j_gene: TRBJ2-7
v_gene: TRBV19
CDR3aa: CASMRRDSYEQYF

j_gene: TRBJ2-3
v_gene: TRBV19
CDR3aa: CASSTTGSTDTQYF

j_gene: TRBJ2-1
v_gene: TRBV10-3
CDR3aa: CAISEVAEGHYNEQFF

j_gene: TRBJ2-1
v_gene: TRBV11-2
CDR3aa: CASSLEVDEQFF

j_gene: TRBJ1-1
v_gene: TRBV5-1
CDR3aa: CASSPDRDEAFF

j_gene: TRBJ2-1
v_gene: TRBV10-3
CDR3aa: CAIRQPGPRDEQFF

j_gene: TRBJ1-5
v_gene: TRBV7-2
CDR3aa: CASSVLGQPQHF

j_gene: TRBJ2-7
v_gene: TRBV9
CDR3aa: CASSVVAGNEQYF

j_gene: TRBJ1-5
v_gene: TRBV6-1
CDR3aa: CASSEWAGGGNQPQHF

j_gene: TRBJ2-3
v_gene: TRBV10-2
CDR3aa: CASRDRGLGTQYF